The 32 T cell receptor beta chains below come from one sample, sequenced in a study of cytomegalovirus exposure and HLA in healthy donors. TCRdb's copy holds only in-frame clones and misses some; the assay was immunoSEQ multiplex PCR. Of just over 80,000 clones detected, about 96% appear once; the ten largest clones hold 1.3%. Sequencing was done on a sample of PBMCs. The receptors were sampled from a young woman in good health and CMV-seronegative.

The chain employs TRBV11-2 and TRBJ2-7; TRBD1 matches at 11 bases. The CDR3 loop spans 15 amino acids. From germline, CDR1 is SGHAT and CDR2 FQNNGV. V was pared by 1 base and J by 4 bases, with 3 bases of the junction left unmatched. CDR3 in amino acids: CASSLVGDRGYEQYF. The CDR3 bases are TGTGCCAGCAGCTTAGTAGGGGACAGGGGGTACGAGCAGTACTTC.

V and J are TRBV18 and TRBJ2-1; 7 nucleotides align to TRBD1. This CDR3 has 12 amino acids. In germline, CDR1 is KGHSH, CDR2 LQKENI. The ends lost 3 bases at V and 9 bases at J; junction bases unmatched: 2. The CDR3 DNA reads as TGTGCCAGCTCACCGAAGGGGGCTGAGCAGTTCTTC. Encoded protein: CASSPKGAEQFF.

The CDR3 DNA reads as TGTGCCAGCAGTTTATCTGCACAGAATTCACCCCTCCACTTT. As protein: CASSLSAQNSPLHF. The genes are TRBV27 and TRBJ1-6; D uncertain. This CDR3 has 14 amino acids. The V end was cut by 0 bases, the J end by 7 bases, with 7 bases between. The germline gives CDR1 MNHEY, CDR2 SMNVEV (reference sequence).

The rearrangement uses TRBV2 and TRBJ2-5; D might be TRBD1 (6 bases). Trimming took off 7 bases at V and 3 bases at J, with 18 bases between the two ends. CDR1 is SNHLY and CDR2 is FYNNEI in the germline V gene. The CDR3 length is 15 residues. DNA for the CDR3: TGTGCCAGCACCCTACCATTACAGGGAAAAGAGACCCAGTACTTC. Translated: CASTLPLQGKETQYF. Together with reference TRBV2 and TRBJ2-5, the CDR3 gives the full variable domain: EPEVTQTPSHQVTQMGQEVILRCVPISNHLYFYWYRQILGQKVEFLVSFYNNEISEKSEIFDDQFSVERPDGSNFTLKIRSTKLEDSAMYFCASTLPLQGKETQYFGPGTRLLVL.

This chain joins TRBV27 and TRBJ1-5; D perhaps matches TRBD1 (5 bases). The ends were cut back, 5 bases at V and 1 base at J, with 12 bases in the middle. The V gene's germline CDR1 is MNHEY and CDR2 SMNVEV (reference sequence). The CDR3 spans 15 residues. For the CDR3, the DNA is TGTGCCAGCAGTACCGGGACTACAAGCAATCAGCCCCAGCATTTT. Translation: CASSTGTTSNQPQHF.

The chain links TRBV11-2 to TRBJ1-5; D unresolved. The CDR3 runs 18 residues. Trimming removed 5 bases at V and 1 base at J, with 21 bases between. CDR1 and CDR2 (germline): SGHAT, FQNNGV. CDR3 protein: CASSPTLGGLGSNQPQHF. The CDR3 region has the DNA TGTGCCAGCAGCCCAACCCTGGGAGGGCTAGGGAGCAATCAGCCCCAGCATTTT.

The V call is TRBV27, the J call TRBJ2-7; 7 bases line up with TRBD1. Trimming at V came to 5 bases and at J to 1 base, leaving 11 bases not matched to a gene. The CDR3 loop spans 16 amino acids. Germline CDR1 is MNHEY and CDR2 is SMNVEV (reference sequence). CDR3 residues: CASSPTPGTVSYEQYF. For the CDR3, the DNA is TGTGCCAGCAGTCCAACCCCGGGGACAGTTTCCTACGAGCAGTACTTC.

V is TRBV28 and J is TRBJ1-2; possibly TRBD1 for D (6 bases). The CDR3 runs 17 residues. V was cut by 6 bases and J by 1 base, with 21 bases left in between. CDR1 and CDR2 from the germline V gene are MDHEN and SYDVKM. CDR3 loop: CASSRGGLRHFNYGYTF. Here the CDR3 DNA reads TGTGCCAGCAGCCGGGGGGGGCTCCGCCACTTTAACTATGGCTACACCTTC.

The DNA for the CDR3 is TGCAGCGTTGAGCCCGGCGGGAGGAGCGACGAGCAGTACTTC. Translation gives CSVEPGGRSDEQYF. This chain links TRBV29-1 with TRBJ2-7, with TRBD2 identical over 8 bases. The CDR3 has 14 amino acids. The germline gives CDR1 SQVTM, CDR2 ANQGSEA. The junction had 9 bases not matched to a gene; V was cut back by 3 bases and J by 5 bases.

This chain uses TRBV27 with TRBJ1-2; possibly TRBD1 for D (5 bases). The germline V and J ends were trimmed by 6 bases and 8 bases, with 13 bases remaining between them. The CDR3 spans 12 residues. CDR1 is MNHEY, CDR2 SMNVEV, per germline (reference sequence). CDR3 amino acids: CASREGLSGYTF. The DNA for the CDR3 is TGTGCCAGCAGGGAGGGGTTGAGCGGCTACACCTTC.

The chain recombines TRBV7-9 with TRBJ2-1; no reliable D call. Germline CDR1 reads SEHNR; CDR2 reads FQNEAQ (reference sequence). There are 16 residues in the CDR3. Trimming stripped 0 bases from V and 0 bases from J, with 9 bases between. The DNA for the CDR3 is TGTGCCAGCAGCTTAGCCCAGTCTAGCTCCTACAATGAGCAGTTCTTC. Encoded protein: CASSLAQSSSYNEQFF.

This rearrangement joins TRBV11-3 to TRBJ2-1; 12 nucleotides match TRBD1. The junction had 3 bases not matched to a gene; V was cut back by 3 bases and J by 6 bases. The CDR3 length is 15 residues. CDR1 and CDR2 from the germline V gene are SGHNT and YENEEA. CDR3 region: CASSLGQGAVNEQFF. The CDR3 coding sequence is TGTGCCAGCAGCTTGGGACAGGGGGCGGTCAATGAGCAGTTCTTC.

The chain has TRBV19 and TRBJ2-7, with 7 bases matching TRBD1. The CDR3 covers 13 residues. J lost 4 bases, V lost 3 bases, and 3 bases had no gene match. Germline V gene data show CDR1 as LNHDA and CDR2 as SQIVND (reference sequence). The CDR3 coding sequence is TGTGCCAGTAGTATCGGGACAGATTACGAGCAGTACTTC. It translates to CASSIGTDYEQYF.

The chain has TRBV11-2 and TRBJ2-1; the D is unclear. The CDR3 contains 13 residues. The V gene lost 2 bases and the J gene lost 4 bases, with 6 bases spanning the gap. Per germline, CDR1 SGHAT and CDR2 FQNNGV. CDR3 protein: CASSLRAYNEQFF. For the CDR3, the DNA is TGTGCCAGCAGCTTAAGAGCATACAATGAGCAGTTCTTC.

The rearrangement links TRBV7-9 to TRBJ2-7; 7 bases agree with TRBD1. This CDR3 contains 16 residues. The germline V gene has CDR1 SEHNR and CDR2 FQNEAQ (reference sequence). Trimming removed 3 bases from V and 3 bases from J; junction bases left unmatched: 11. Here the CDR3 reads CASSFGTTGSSYEQYF. The CDR3 DNA follows: TGTGCCAGCAGCTTCGGAACGACAGGGTCGAGCTACGAGCAGTACTTC.

This rearrangement joins TRBV7-9 to TRBJ2-2; D is ambiguous. The germline V and J ends were trimmed by 2 bases and 3 bases, with 4 bases remaining between them. The CDR3 contains 13 residues. Germline lookup yields CDR1 SEHNR and CDR2 FQNEAQ (reference sequence). CDR3 sequence (DNA): TGTGCCAGCAGCTTATCATACACCGGGGAGCTGTTTTTT. It translates to CASSLSYTGELFF.

The rearrangement uses TRBV30 and TRBJ1-1; 7 bases are shared with TRBD1. The CDR3 contains 13 residues. Germline lookup yields CDR1 GTSNPN and CDR2 SVGIG (reference sequence). V lost 2 bases and J lost 8; bases outside the gene matches: 8. CDR3 DNA: TGTGCCTGGAGTATGCAGGGGGGTTCCGAAGCTTTCTTT. It is translated as CAWSMQGGSEAFF.

V usage is TRBV18 and J usage is TRBJ2-3; D is perhaps TRBD1 (6 bases). V lost 6 bases, J lost 0 bases, and 10 bases lay in between. The germline V gene has CDR1 KGHSH and CDR2 LQKENI. The CDR3 is 14 residues long. The CDR3 reads CASSRTASTDTQYF. CDR3 nucleotides: TGTGCCAGCTCGAGGACAGCCAGCACAGATACGCAGTATTTT.

This chain joins TRBV6-5 and TRBJ2-6; D not certain. CDR1 is MNHEY and CDR2 is SVGAGI in the germline V gene. The CDR3 is 12 amino acids. V was trimmed by 6 bases and J by 9 bases, leaving 9 bases between them. CDR3 DNA: TGTGCCAGCAGGGGCCCTCTCAACGTCCTGACTTTC. Translated: CASRGPLNVLTF.

The chain couples TRBV5-6 to TRBJ2-5; tentative D call: TRBD1 (6 bases). Trimming left V 1 base short and J 1 base short, with 8 bases between. Germline V gene sequence: CDR1 SGHDT, CDR2 YYEEEE. The CDR3 is made up of 14 amino acids. DNA for the CDR3: TGTGCCAGCAGCTTGCAACAGGGCCAAGAGACCCAGTACTTC. It encodes CASSLQQGQETQYF.

In DNA form, the CDR3 reads TGCGCCAGCAGCCGCGGACAGGGACCCCACTACGAGCAGTACTTC. Its translation: CASSRGQGPHYEQYF. The chain carries TRBV4-1 and TRBJ2-7; 8 positions match TRBD1. Germline trimming cut 4 bases from V and 3 bases from J; bases unmatched to any gene: 8. This CDR3 is 15 amino acids long. CDR1 is MGHRA, CDR2 YSYEKL, per germline.

CDR3 DNA sequence: TGTGCCACCAGCAGGACTAGCGGCGGGAGTCACAATGAGCAGTTCTTC. Translation gives CATSRTSGGSHNEQFF. The V gene is TRBV15, the J gene TRBJ2-1; 9 bases fit TRBD2. CDR1 is LNHNV, CDR2 YYDKDF, per germline (reference sequence). The V and J ends lost 3 bases and 5 bases, in that order; junction bases with no gene match: 8. The CDR3 loop spans 16 amino acids.

This chain uses TRBV18 with TRBJ2-1; 9 nucleotides align to TRBD2. V gave up 2 bases and J gave up 10 bases; unmatched junction bases: 6. The CDR3 loop spans 14 amino acids. The germline gives CDR1 KGHSH, CDR2 LQKENI. The DNA for the CDR3 is TGTGCCAGCTCACCAAAGGCACTAGCGGGCGAGCAGTTCTTC. This gives the protein CASSPKALAGEQFF.

CDR3 residues: CASSLVAGGTGELFF. The CDR3 DNA sequence: TGTGCCAGCAGCTTAGTAGCGGGAGGCACCGGGGAGCTGTTTTTT. This chain joins TRBV7-6 and TRBJ2-2, with 10 bases identical to TRBD2. The germline CDR1 and CDR2 sequences are SGHVS and FNYEAQ. Trimming cost V 1 base and J 4 bases; bases outside gene matches: 0. This CDR3 is 15 amino acids long.

The genes are TRBV9 and TRBJ2-1; no firm D call. Germline CDR1 and CDR2: SGDLS and YYNGEE. This CDR3 has 15 residues. V was clipped by 0 bases and J by 4 bases, with 11 bases between them. CDR3 loop: CASSVDPGIYNEQFF. The CDR3 nucleotides read TGTGCCAGCAGCGTAGACCCAGGAATATACAATGAGCAGTTCTTC.

The chain has TRBV5-5 and TRBJ2-2, with a weak D call TRBD2 (6 bases). The germline CDR1 and CDR2 sequences are SGHKS and YYEKEE (reference sequence). This CDR3 is 14 amino acids long. V was cut by 1 base and J by 6 bases, with 10 bases left in between. CDR3 DNA sequence: TGTGCCAGCAGCTTGAGTAGGGAGGCCGGGGAGCTGTTTTTT. Residues: CASSLSREAGELFF.

The chain recombines TRBV15 with TRBJ2-1; 12 nucleotides line up with TRBD2. Germline CDR1 is LNHNV and CDR2 is YYDKDF (reference sequence). The V and J ends lost 2 bases and 2 bases, in that order; junction bases with no gene match: 4. This CDR3 has 17 residues. The CDR3 spells CATSRSASGRAYNEQFF. CDR3 coding DNA: TGTGCCACCAGCAGATCCGCTAGCGGGAGGGCCTACAATGAGCAGTTCTTC.

This clone was picked up one time. The genes are TRBV20-1 and TRBJ2-7, with TRBD2 matching over 10 bases. Germline V gene lookup returns CDR1 DFQATT and CDR2 SNEGSKA (reference sequence). V gave up 7 bases and J gave up 7 bases; unmatched junction bases: 4. The CDR3 has 11 residues. In DNA form, the CDR3 reads TGCAGTGGGGGACTAGCGACTGAGCAGTACTTC. Amino acid sequence: CSGGLATEQYF.

This clone occurred once. This sequence joins TRBV28 and TRBJ2-5, with D possibly TRBD2 on 6 matching bases. With 3 bases removed from V and 5 bases from J, the gap between germline ends came to 10 bases. Per the germline V gene, CDR1 is MDHEN and CDR2 is SYDVKM. The CDR3 length is 13 residues. The CDR3 loop reads CASSFGGKETQYF. The CDR3 nucleotides are TGTGCCAGCAGTTTCGGGGGTAAGGAGACCCAGTACTTC.

The chain is built from TRBV7-9 and TRBJ2-5, with D possibly matching TRBD1 (6 bases). CDR1 is SEHNR, CDR2 FQNEAQ, per germline (reference sequence). The CDR3 length is 12 residues. V lost 0 bases, J lost 14 bases, and 13 bases lay in between. For the CDR3, the DNA is TGTGCCAGCAGCTTAGCAGGGGGTGGAACCTACTTC. Amino acid sequence: CASSLAGGGTYF.

The table lists this clone with a count of one. The rearrangement links TRBV27 to TRBJ2-1, with 7 bases aligning to TRBD2. The CDR3 loop spans 17 amino acids. After removal of 3 bases from V and 2 bases from J, the junction contained 10 bases not matched to a gene. Germline lookup yields CDR1 MNHEY and CDR2 SMNVEV (reference sequence). The CDR3 DNA reads as TGTGCCAGCAGTTTGTTAGGAAGCGGGACGGCCTACAATGAGCAGTTCTTC. Protein: CASSLLGSGTAYNEQFF.

V is TRBV5-1 and J is TRBJ1-1; D not resolved. This CDR3 contains 15 residues. Germline-derived CDR1 and CDR2 are SGHRS and YFSETQ. The V gene lost 4 bases and the J gene lost 1 base, with 14 bases spanning the gap. CDR3 coding DNA: TGCGCCAGCAGCCCCAGAGGCAGTCAGAACACTGAAGCTTTCTTT. Its protein is CASSPRGSQNTEAFF.